The 20 T cell receptor beta chains presented below share a single source sample, sequenced in a study of shared clonotypes between healthy human individuals. The protocol was immunoSEQ multiplex PCR, while the TCRdb copy is restricted to in-frame clones and leaves out a portion. The data hold more than 500,000 clones, with approximately 95% observed a single time. Sequenced input: naive CD4+ T cells sorted from blood. Subset: CD45RA+ positively selected. The receptors come from a woman aged 25 to 39 in good health.

This rearrangement joins TRBV5-1 to TRBJ1-4; D uncertain. With 5 bases removed from V and 7 bases from J, the gap between germline ends came to 15 bases. Germline lookup yields CDR1 SGHRS and CDR2 YFSETQ. This CDR3 has 14 residues. The CDR3 nucleotides read TGCGCCAGCAGTTCGGGATTTGAGGGTGAAAAACTGTTTTTT. This translates into CASSSGFEGEKLFF.

This clone was counted a single time. The rearrangement uses TRBV18 and TRBJ2-1; 7 positions match TRBD2. The CDR3 covers 14 residues. Losses at the gene ends were 0 bases for V and 9 bases for J; bases not matched to a gene: 5. The V gene's germline CDR1 is KGHSH and CDR2 LQKENI. In nucleotides, the CDR3 is TGTGCCAGCTCACCACCCCCCGCGGGAGTTGAGCAGTTCTTC. The encoded protein is CASSPPPAGVEQFF.

V is TRBV6-6 and J is TRBJ2-2; D not resolved. The CDR3 has 14 residues. Germline V lookup: CDR1 MNHNY, CDR2 SVGAGI (reference sequence). Trimming took off 7 bases at V and 1 base at J, with 10 bases between the two ends. CDR3 bases: TGTGCCAGCACCGGTCTCGGGAACACCGGGGAGCTGTTTTTT. This codes for CASTGLGNTGELFF.

This chain joins TRBV30 and TRBJ1-1; D is ambiguous. V lost 1 base, J lost 8 bases, and 11 bases lay in between. The CDR3 is made up of 12 amino acids. Germline V lookup: CDR1 GTSNPN, CDR2 SVGIG (reference sequence). DNA of the CDR3: TGTGCCTGGAGTGGACTAAGCGAGGAAGCTTTCTTT. It translates to CAWSGLSEEAFF.

This chain uses TRBV28 with TRBJ1-5, with D maybe TRBD1 (6 bases). V was clipped by 6 bases and J by 7 bases, with 22 bases between them. This CDR3 comprises 16 residues. The germline V gene encodes CDR1 MDHEN and CDR2 SYDVKM. In DNA, the CDR3 is TGTGCCAGCAGCCTCCCGGCGGGGGGCGGGGGGCAGCCCCAGCATTTT. Translated, it gives CASSLPAGGGGQPQHF.

The chain's CDR3 is CASIGDSYSYEQYF. The CDR3 DNA is TGTGCCAGCATCGGGGATTCTTACTCCTACGAGCAGTACTTC. This rearrangement joins TRBV7-9 to TRBJ2-7; TRBD2 is a possible D gene (5 bases). The CDR3 contains 14 residues. From germline, CDR1 is SEHNR and CDR2 FQNEAQ (reference sequence). V was trimmed by 7 bases and J by 0 bases, leaving 13 bases between them.

Regarding this clone: Other nucleotide sequences in the sample specify the same CDR3. The chain has TRBV28 and TRBJ2-7, with D possibly matching TRBD1 (6 bases). CDR1 is MDHEN and CDR2 is SYDVKM in the germline V gene. V lost 6 bases and J 4 bases, leaving 10 bases between the germline ends. The CDR3 contains 12 residues. The CDR3: CASSLQGYEQYF. CDR3 DNA sequence: TGTGCCAGCAGCTTACAGGGTTACGAGCAGTACTTC.

This chain connects TRBV5-1 to TRBJ2-5; D possibly corresponds to TRBD2 (6 bases). The CDR3 spans 15 residues. The V end lost 4 bases, the J end lost 1 base, and 14 bases lay between the germline ends. Germline V gene lookup returns CDR1 SGHRS and CDR2 YFSETQ. CDR3: CASSLGSGLQETQYF. The CDR3 DNA follows: TGCGCCAGCAGCCTGGGCAGCGGGCTCCAAGAGACCCAGTACTTC. Using reference TRBV5-1 and TRBJ2-5 for the parts outside the CDR3, the full variable domain is KAGVTQTPRYLIKTRGQQVTLSCSPISGHRSVSWYQQTPGQGLQFLFEYFSETQRNKGNFPGRFSGRQFSNSRSEMNVSTLELGDSALYLCASSLGSGLQETQYFGPGTRLLVL.

This rearrangement joins TRBV9 to TRBJ2-1; TRBD2 matches at 7 bases. This CDR3 has 17 residues. Per the germline V gene, CDR1 is SGDLS and CDR2 is YYNGEE. J was trimmed by 8 bases and V by 2 bases; bases with no gene match: 16. CDR3 sequence: CASSVSSGGSTSDEQFF. CDR3 bases: TGTGCCAGCAGCGTGTCTAGCGGTGGGAGTACATCGGATGAGCAGTTCTTC.

J is TRBJ2-1 and V is TRBV11-3; no definite D call. Germline V gives CDR1 SGHNT, CDR2 YENEEA. The V end lost 3 bases, the J end lost 0 bases, and 12 bases lay between the germline ends. The CDR3 loop spans 16 amino acids. The CDR3 nucleotides read TGTGCCAGCAGCTTCGGAGACTCCAGCTCCTACAATGAGCAGTTCTTC. Its protein product is CASSFGDSSSYNEQFF.

The chain links TRBV28 to TRBJ2-7, with unresolved D. Deletions cut 3 bases from V and 6 bases from J, with 9 bases between. The germline CDR1 and CDR2 sequences are MDHEN and SYDVKM. The CDR3 spans 12 residues. The CDR3 sequence is CASSLSMAEQYF. The CDR3, as DNA: TGTGCCAGCAGTTTGAGTATGGCCGAGCAGTACTTC.

The chain carries TRBV18 and TRBJ1-5; no clear D gene. Per the germline V gene, CDR1 is KGHSH and CDR2 is LQKENI. With 3 bases removed from V and 0 bases from J, the gap between germline ends came to 12 bases. The CDR3 is 16 amino acids. The CDR3 spells CASSPEPDDSNQPQHF. The CDR3 coding sequence is TGTGCCAGCTCACCGGAACCAGACGATAGCAATCAGCCCCAGCATTTT.

A single count supports this clone. The chain has TRBV7-9 and TRBJ1-3; D call uncertain. This CDR3 has 16 residues. CDR1 is SEHNR and CDR2 is FQNEAQ in the germline V gene (reference sequence). V was shortened by 5 bases and J by 2 bases, with 16 bases between the two germline ends. CDR3 amino acids: CASSARPGQAGNTIYF. CDR3 nucleotides: TGTGCCAGCAGCGCCCGCCCTGGGCAGGCTGGAAACACCATATATTTT.

This clone appeared a single time. The DNA for the CDR3 is TGTGCCACTAGGCGAGGGACAGCCTTGACCTACGAGCAGTACTTC. Protein: CATRRGTALTYEQYF. The chain couples TRBV28 to TRBJ2-5, with 7 bases matching TRBD1. The DNA matches TRBJ2-7 better at its end, which makes the J call doubtful. The CDR3 is 15 residues long. The V gene's germline CDR1 is MDHEN and CDR2 SYDVKM.

This chain links TRBV2 with TRBJ2-3; D remains ambiguous. Germline loops: CDR1 SNHLY, CDR2 FYNNEI. Trimming stripped 5 bases from V and 3 bases from J, with 9 bases between. This CDR3 comprises 13 residues. The chain's CDR3 is CASSFDLTDTQYF. Written as DNA, the CDR3 is TGTGCCAGCAGTTTCGACTTGACAGATACGCAGTATTTT. The full variable domain, rest sourced from reference TRBV2 and TRBJ2-3, is EPEVTQTPSHQVTQMGQEVILRCVPISNHLYFYWYRQILGQKVEFLVSFYNNEISEKSEIFDDQFSVERPDGSNFTLKIRSTKLEDSAMYFCASSFDLTDTQYFGPGTRLTVL.

V and J are TRBV7-9 and TRBJ2-5; D is perhaps TRBD2 (7 bases). Looked up from germline, CDR1 is SEHNR and CDR2 is FQNEAQ (reference sequence). V lost 5 bases, J lost 5 bases, and 21 bases lay in between. The CDR3 is made up of 16 amino acids. In DNA, the CDR3 is TGTGCCAGCAGCCGGGGAGGGGGACGGGCATCGGAGACCCAGTACTTC. Protein product: CASSRGGGRASETQYF.

The chain is built from TRBV7-9 and TRBJ2-7; D is possibly TRBD1 (5 bases). This CDR3 has 15 residues. Germline loops: CDR1 SEHNR, CDR2 FQNEAQ (reference sequence). V dropped 6 bases and J dropped 0 bases, with 15 bases sitting between them. CDR3: CASSYSQVSSYEQYF. CDR3 coding DNA: TGTGCCAGCAGTTACTCACAGGTTAGCTCCTACGAGCAGTACTTC.

This rearrangement joins TRBV4-1 to TRBJ2-1; 9 bases map to TRBD2. J was trimmed by 14 bases and V by 1 base; bases with no gene match: 9. CDR3 length equals 14 residues. Per germline, CDR1 MGHRA and CDR2 YSYEKL. CDR3 region: CASSQVILAGSEFF. The CDR3 bases are TGCGCCAGCAGCCAAGTAATCCTAGCGGGATCGGAGTTCTTC.

This clone was recorded only once. V and J are TRBV6-1 and TRBJ2-7, with 10 bases aligning to TRBD2. CDR3 length equals 15 residues. V lost 6 bases, J lost 4 bases, and 9 bases stayed unmatched. Germline-derived CDR1 and CDR2 are MNHNS and SASEGT. CDR3 protein: CASRSAGGPWYEQYF. CDR3 sequence (DNA): TGTGCCAGCAGATCAGCGGGAGGGCCATGGTACGAGCAGTACTTC.

The J gene is TRBJ2-5, the V gene TRBV5-6, with D possibly TRBD1 on 5 matching bases. The CDR3 contains 17 residues. The ends were cut back, 4 bases at V and 5 bases at J, with 24 bases in the middle. The germline V gene encodes CDR1 SGHDT and CDR2 YYEEEE. CDR3 sequence: CASSIEAPGIEWETQYF. The CDR3 DNA is TGTGCCAGCAGCATAGAGGCCCCAGGGATTGAGTGGGAGACCCAGTACTTC.